The next 20 T cell receptor beta chains were all read from a single sample in a study of T cell repertoires in cytomegalovirus infection (dated by TCRdb to about 2019). TCRdb records Illumina HiSeq 1500 as the sequencer. TCRdb reran the public reads through fastp at Q25 and MiXCR, keeping productive beta chains. Identical CDR3 protein sequences are pooled into one entry, listed with their most common genes and DNA. The sample records 150,000 to 200,000 distinct CDR3 sequences, over 15% of which are singletons. Roughly 20% of the sample is taken by the ten largest. The source material was CD8+ T cells from PBMCs. The receptors here all came from a human donor in good health (CMV status not recorded). Some clones in this sample may be carry-over from other donors' samples.

CDR3 nucleotides: TGTGCCAGCAGCCAGGATTTTCTTAACACCGGCTTCCTATACAATGAGCAGTTCTTC. This sequence encodes CASSQDFLNTGFLYNEQFF. This chain uses TRBV14 with TRBJ2-1, with D unclear. This CDR3 spans 19 amino acids. Trimming removed 3 bases from V and 4 bases from J, with 25 bases in between. The germline gives CDR1 SGHDN, CDR2 FVKESK.

This clonotype came up a few times. V gene TRBV7-9 combines with J gene TRBJ1-1; TRBD1 matches at 9 bases. V shed 5 bases and J 1 base; nucleotides not matched to a gene: 2. This CDR3 is built from 14 residues. Germline V gene sequence: CDR1 SEHNR, CDR2 FQNEAQ (reference sequence). CDR3 in amino acids: CASSPDRGNTEAFF. In DNA, the CDR3 is TGTGCCAGCAGCCCGGACAGGGGGAACACTGAAGCTTTCTTT.

The chain combines TRBV12-3 or TRBV12-4 with TRBJ2-2, with 10 bases fitting TRBD2. The CDR3 runs 19 residues. The V and J ends lost 3 bases and 1 base, in that order; junction bases with no gene match: 11. This CDR3 reads CASSFDRGLAVENTGELFF. As DNA, the CDR3 is TGTGCCAGCAGTTTTGATCGTGGACTAGCGGTGGAGAACACCGGGGAGCTGTTTTTT.

The gene calls are TRBV27 and TRBJ2-6; D is perhaps TRBD1 or TRBD2 (7 bases each). CDR3 length equals 15 residues. Germline V gene sequence: CDR1 MNHEY, CDR2 SMNVEV (reference sequence). V was pared by 6 bases and J by 2 bases, with 11 bases between. CDR3: CASSQGGPGANVLTF. The CDR3 coding sequence is TGTGCCAGCAGCCAGGGGGGGCCTGGGGCCAACGTCCTGACTTTC.

This clonotype turned up a few times. V gene TRBV6-5 combines with J gene TRBJ2-3, with TRBD1 matching 7 bases. Germline CDR1 MNHEY, CDR2 SVGAGI. V was clipped by 2 bases and J by 4 bases; unmatched bases: 6. The CDR3 extends over 15 amino acids. The CDR3, as DNA: TGTGCCAGCAGTTACCACAGACAGGGATCAGATACGCAGTATTTT. Its translation is CASSYHRQGSDTQYF.

CDR3 residues: CASKWTGGNEQFF. The CDR3 DNA reads as TGTGCCAGCAAGTGGACAGGTGGCAATGAGCAGTTCTTC. The chain combines TRBV6-6 with TRBJ2-1; TRBD1 agrees at 7 bases. Losses at the gene ends were 7 bases for V and 6 bases for J; bases not matched to a gene: 6. Germline CDR1 is MNHNY and CDR2 is SVGAGI (reference sequence). The CDR3 has 13 residues.

This clonotype was detected a few times. The V and J genes are TRBV7-3 and TRBJ1-2, with TRBD1 as a possible D gene (5 bases). The CDR3 sequence is 14 residues long. CDR1 and CDR2 (germline): SGHTA, FQGTGA. V shed 2 bases and J shed 6 bases, with 13 bases lying between them. CDR3 DNA sequence: TGTGCCAGCAGCTTAGGGGGGTGGGGGGATGGCTACACCTTC. It is translated as CASSLGGWGDGYTF. Full variable domain (outside the CDR3, taken from reference TRBV7-3 and TRBJ1-2): GAGVSQTPSNKVTEKGKYVELRCDPISGHTALYWYRQSLGQGPEFLIYFQGTGAADDSGLPNDRFFAVRPEGSVSTLKIQRTERGDSAVYLCASSLGGWGDGYTFGSGTRLTVV.

This chain joins TRBV10-3 and TRBJ1-5; possibly TRBD1 for D (5 bases). Germline lookup yields CDR1 ENHRY and CDR2 SYGVKD. Trimming removed 7 bases at V and 4 bases at J, with 11 bases between. The CDR3 consists of 13 residues. The DNA of the CDR3 is TGTGCCATCAACGCAGACAGAAATCAGCCCCAGCATTTT. Translation gives CAINADRNQPQHF.

This clonotype was counted only a few times. This rearrangement joins TRBV28 to TRBJ1-5; D is uncertain. The CDR3 length is 15 residues. Per the germline V gene, CDR1 is MDHEN and CDR2 is SYDVKM. V was trimmed by 6 bases and J by 1 base, leaving 13 bases between them. CDR3 region: CASSSSMRSNQPQHF. For the CDR3, the DNA is TGTGCCAGCAGCTCATCAATGAGGAGCAATCAGCCCCAGCATTTT.

This clonotype has a handful of counts. J is TRBJ1-1 and V is TRBV19; tentative D call: TRBD1 (6 bases). V was shortened by 11 bases and J by 2 bases, with 12 bases between the two germline ends. The CDR3 is made up of 12 amino acids. Germline V CDR1 and CDR2: LNHDA, SQIVND (reference sequence). CDR3 sequence (DNA): TGTGCCGTCCGGGACACTAACACTGAAGCTTTCTTT. Translated, it gives CAVRDTNTEAFF.

This clonotype came up many times. The chain has TRBV20-1 and TRBJ2-7; TRBD2 agrees at 10 bases. CDR1 is DFQATT and CDR2 is SNEGSKA in the germline V gene (reference sequence). The J segment lost 4 bases and the V segment lost 0 bases, leaving 3 bases of the junction unmatched. The length of the CDR3 is 14 residues. This CDR3 reads CSARELAGRYEQYF. The CDR3 DNA is TGCAGTGCTAGAGAACTAGCGGGGCGATACGAGCAGTACTTC.

This clonotype was recorded a few times. The gene calls are TRBV7-6 and TRBJ1-1; 8 nucleotides align to TRBD1. This CDR3 is built from 13 residues. From germline, CDR1 is SGHVS and CDR2 FNYEAQ. After removal of 1 base from V and 6 bases from J, the junction contained 1 base not matched to a gene. The CDR3 is CASSLETGAEAFF. The CDR3 nucleotides are TGTGCCAGCAGCTTAGAGACAGGGGCTGAAGCTTTCTTT.

This sequence joins TRBV9 and TRBJ2-5; 8 nucleotides line up with TRBD2. V trimming: 4 bases; J trimming: 4 bases; junction bases outside the gene matches: 9. Germline V gives CDR1 SGDLS, CDR2 YYNGEE. The CDR3 has 15 residues. CDR3 DNA: TGTGCCAGCAGCTCGGGGGGGGCGGGACTAGAGACCCAGTACTTC. This gives the protein CASSSGGAGLETQYF.

This clonotype came up a few times. The chain couples TRBV9 to TRBJ1-1; 7 bases map to TRBD1. CDR1 and CDR2 from the germline V gene are SGDLS and YYNGEE. CDR3 length: 15 residues. V lost 3 bases to trimming and J lost 3 bases; unmatched junction nucleotides: 8. CDR3: CASSGDSRLDTEAFF. Here the CDR3 DNA reads TGTGCCAGCAGCGGGGACAGCCGGTTGGACACTGAAGCTTTCTTT.

In this sample, this clonotype turned up a few times. CDR3 amino acids: CASSIGQGPNQPQHF. The CDR3 coding sequence is TGTGCCAGCAGTATTGGACAGGGACCCAATCAGCCCCAGCATTTT. This chain connects TRBV5-6 to TRBJ1-5; 8 bases line up with TRBD1. The CDR3 has 15 residues. Per germline, CDR1 SGHDT and CDR2 YYEEEE. V dropped 5 bases and J dropped 3; count of bases not matched to a gene: 7.

The chain uses TRBV7-2 and TRBJ2-7; D is ambiguous. Germline CDR1 reads SGHTA; CDR2 reads FQGNSA. The CDR3 runs to 13 residues. V lost 4 bases and J lost 9, with 16 bases in between. The CDR3 spells CASSYTSYERQYF. CDR3 nucleotides: TGTGCCAGCAGCTATACCTCCTACGAGCGGCAGTACTTC. Together with reference TRBV7-2 and TRBJ2-7, the CDR3 gives the full variable domain: GAGVSQSPSNKVTEKGKDVELRCDPISGHTALYWYRQSLGQGLEFLIYFQGNSAPDKSGLPSDRFSAERTGGSVSTLTIQRTQQEDSAVYLCASSYTSYERQYFGPGTRLTVT.

This clonotype has ten or more counts. V is TRBV7-2 and J is TRBJ1-1; D is perhaps TRBD1 (5 bases). CDR1 is SGHTA and CDR2 is FQGNSA in the germline V gene. The CDR3 runs to 17 residues. V lost 5 bases and J 7 bases, leaving 26 bases between the germline ends. CDR3 DNA sequence: TGTGCCAGCAGCCCCTGGCGGCAGGGCGCGCGAAGCGATGAAGCTTTCTTT. Translated: CASSPWRQGARSDEAFF.

This clonotype was counted at least ten times. This rearrangement joins TRBV7-2 to TRBJ2-6; D call uncertain. The V end was cut by 3 bases, the J end by 0 bases, with 6 bases between. CDR3 length equals 15 residues. The germline V gene has CDR1 SGHTA and CDR2 FQGNSA. CDR3: CASSLEPSGANVLTF. The DNA for the CDR3 is TGTGCCAGCAGCTTGGAGCCCTCTGGGGCCAACGTCCTGACTTTC.

In this sample, this clonotype turned up many times. The V and J genes are TRBV7-2 and TRBJ1-3; no clear D. Between the trimmed V and J ends, which lost 5 bases and 3 bases, there was a span of 14 bases. Germline CDR1 and CDR2: SGHTA and FQGNSA. The CDR3 covers 15 residues. The CDR3 nucleotides read TGTGCCAGCAGCCCAAGTGGAGGGATTGGAAACACCATATATTTT. This sequence encodes CASSPSGGIGNTIYF.

This clonotype was counted a few times. The chain carries TRBV7-8 and TRBJ1-5; 8 bases are a match to TRBD1. The J segment lost 2 bases and the V segment lost 3 bases, leaving 9 bases of the junction unmatched. This CDR3 is built from 17 residues. In germline, CDR1 is SGHVS, CDR2 FQNEAQ. In nucleotides, the CDR3 is TGTGCCAGCAGCTTGGACAGGGCCCTCCGGGGCAATCAGCCCCAGCATTTT. This translates into CASSLDRALRGNQPQHF.